A selection of T cell receptor beta chains follows, all from one sample in a study of blood T cell repertoires in COVID-19. Measured with immunoSEQ multiplex PCR; TCRdb has only the in-frame clones, and not every one. This table holds some 52,000 clones, roughly nine tenths found once. Sequenced sample: peripheral blood. The receptors come from a man in his 60s with active COVID-19. The conserved cysteine and the conserved F or W are not part of the CDR3 here. Fields, in order: J gene, D gene, V gene, CDR3 protein. The D gene is left open where the match is weak.

j_call: TRBJ2-7
d_call: TRBD1
v_call: TRBV7-3
cdr3_aa: ASSFDRGFSGEQY

j_call: TRBJ2-7
d_call: TRBD2
v_call: TRBV10-3
cdr3_aa: AISAGGSSYEQY

j_call: TRBJ2-5
d_call: TRBD2
v_call: TRBV2
cdr3_aa: ASSPHSGRETQY

j_call: TRBJ2-7
d_call: TRBD1
v_call: TRBV5-4
cdr3_aa: ASSFGQGWNEQY

j_call: TRBJ2-7
d_call: TRBD2
v_call: TRBV27
cdr3_aa: ASSVAGVVSYEQY

j_call: TRBJ2-7
d_call: TRBD2
v_call: TRBV28
cdr3_aa: ASSSLAGGPTGEQY

j_call: TRBJ1-5
d_call: NA
v_call: TRBV7-3
cdr3_aa: ASSLSRSQPQH

j_call: TRBJ1-4
d_call: TRBD1
v_call: TRBV7-2
cdr3_aa: ASRPGTGGPVNEKLF

j_call: TRBJ2-5
d_call: NA
v_call: TRBV6-1
cdr3_aa: ASSEEWGDSQETQY

j_call: TRBJ2-5
d_call: NA
v_call: TRBV11-2
cdr3_aa: ASSESVWGGETQY

j_call: TRBJ1-6
d_call: TRBD1
v_call: TRBV7-9
cdr3_aa: ASSGDRDNSPLH

j_call: TRBJ2-2
d_call: NA
v_call: TRBV24-1
cdr3_aa: ATEDRGSGKVIGELF

j_call: TRBJ2-2
d_call: TRBD1
v_call: TRBV24-1
cdr3_aa: ATGRGGRGQGTAGELF

j_call: TRBJ2-1
d_call: TRBD2
v_call: TRBV28
cdr3_aa: ASSSPYPPLAGGPFSYNEQF

j_call: TRBJ1-5
d_call: TRBD1
v_call: TRBV6-2/TRBV6-3
cdr3_aa: ASSLKGQGALRPQH

j_call: TRBJ2-7
d_call: TRBD1
v_call: TRBV5-1
cdr3_aa: ASSWGDRALDEQY

j_call: TRBJ1-2
d_call: TRBD1
v_call: TRBV7-8
cdr3_aa: ASSLSRQGARGGYT

j_call: TRBJ1-2
d_call: NA
v_call: TRBV5-4
cdr3_aa: ASSPGQSSNYGYT

j_call: TRBJ2-7
d_call: TRBD1
v_call: TRBV23-1
cdr3_aa: ASSYLNPGTAIYEQY

j_call: TRBJ2-3
d_call: TRBD2
v_call: TRBV29-1
cdr3_aa: SVRTSGRSDTQY

j_call: TRBJ2-5
d_call: NA
v_call: TRBV4-3
cdr3_aa: ASSQGLLVREGETQY

j_call: TRBJ1-4
d_call: NA
v_call: TRBV7-3
cdr3_aa: ASSLMGGEGIDEKLF

j_call: TRBJ2-7
d_call: TRBD2
v_call: TRBV28
cdr3_aa: ASTPGLAGYEQY

j_call: TRBJ1-1
d_call: NA
v_call: TRBV20-1
cdr3_aa: SASEAGLSNTEAF

j_call: TRBJ2-2
d_call: NA
v_call: TRBV7-8
cdr3_aa: ASSPRGGGPTNTGELF

j_call: TRBJ2-5
d_call: TRBD1
v_call: TRBV7-3
cdr3_aa: ASSKTGAASQETQY

j_call: TRBJ2-1
d_call: NA
v_call: TRBV7-2
cdr3_aa: ASSLPRGWGLGNEQF

j_call: TRBJ2-7
d_call: NA
v_call: TRBV11-2
cdr3_aa: ASSSLRGSYEQY

j_call: TRBJ1-4
d_call: NA
v_call: TRBV10-3
cdr3_aa: AISGQNEKLF

j_call: TRBJ2-7
d_call: TRBD1
v_call: TRBV5-1
cdr3_aa: ASSLGQGAHEQY

j_call: TRBJ2-6
d_call: NA
v_call: TRBV4-1
cdr3_aa: ASGAGQAHSGANVLT

j_call: TRBJ2-3
d_call: NA
v_call: TRBV2
cdr3_aa: ASSEVQGDTQY

j_call: TRBJ1-4
d_call: TRBD1
v_call: TRBV2
cdr3_aa: ASSDRGQANEKLF

j_call: TRBJ2-1
d_call: NA
v_call: TRBV11-3
cdr3_aa: ASSLGASAYNEQF

j_call: TRBJ2-5
d_call: TRBD2
v_call: TRBV7-9
cdr3_aa: ASSPGLEKGTQY

j_call: TRBJ2-5
d_call: TRBD2
v_call: TRBV7-3
cdr3_aa: ASSFSSGGPYETQY

j_call: TRBJ2-7
d_call: NA
v_call: TRBV9
cdr3_aa: ASSVGYDEQY

j_call: TRBJ1-1
d_call: TRBD1
v_call: TRBV6-5
cdr3_aa: ASTYRTGGSKEAF

j_call: TRBJ1-5
d_call: NA
v_call: TRBV2
cdr3_aa: ASSAGGRFEQGPQH

j_call: TRBJ2-1
d_call: NA
v_call: TRBV6-6
cdr3_aa: ASGLLGLYNEQF

j_call: TRBJ2-7
d_call: TRBD2
v_call: TRBV2
cdr3_aa: ASTRREVDEQY

j_call: TRBJ1-1
d_call: NA
v_call: TRBV6-2/TRBV6-3
cdr3_aa: ASSGQPNTEAF

j_call: TRBJ1-1
d_call: NA
v_call: TRBV6-2/TRBV6-3
cdr3_aa: ASSYMGARNTEAF

j_call: TRBJ2-1
d_call: NA
v_call: TRBV9
cdr3_aa: ASSPRAVGAYNEQF

j_call: TRBJ2-3
d_call: NA
v_call: TRBV11-2
cdr3_aa: ASSFTSSTSTDTQY

j_call: TRBJ2-3
d_call: NA
v_call: TRBV21-1
cdr3_aa: ASSKGQTH

j_call: TRBJ2-7
d_call: NA
v_call: TRBV28
cdr3_aa: ASSLYLAARSYEQY

j_call: TRBJ1-1
d_call: TRBD1
v_call: TRBV6-5
cdr3_aa: ASSYGTVNTEAF

j_call: TRBJ1-3
d_call: TRBD1
v_call: TRBV7-9
cdr3_aa: ASGFSSYRGYSGNTIY

j_call: TRBJ2-5
d_call: TRBD1
v_call: TRBV12-5
cdr3_aa: ASGFDRGETQY

j_call: TRBJ2-7
d_call: NA
v_call: TRBV28
cdr3_aa: ASNPPGVYEQY

j_call: TRBJ2-3
d_call: NA
v_call: TRBV27
cdr3_aa: ASAYSEPSTDTQY

j_call: TRBJ2-1
d_call: TRBD2
v_call: TRBV19
cdr3_aa: ASSILAGVGNEQF